A selection of T cell receptor beta chains follows, all from one sample in a study of blood T cell repertoires in COVID-19. The data were produced by immunoSEQ multiplex PCR, yet TCRdb's version contains in-frame clones alone and is incomplete. The table includes about 500,000 clones, approximately 91% detected once. The specimen sequenced was peripheral blood. The receptor source for this set is a woman aged 50 to 60 with COVID-19, enrolled during active disease. CDR3s include the opening cysteine and the closing phenylalanine or tryptophan. Each record gives: J gene, CDR3 length, V gene, CDR3 protein.

j_call: TRBJ1-2; cdr3_length: 19; v_call: TRBV5-1; cdr3_aa: CASSLVAGGSSRSAYGYTF
j_call: TRBJ2-7; cdr3_length: 14; v_call: TRBV5-6; cdr3_aa: CASSLQLVHGEQYF
j_call: TRBJ2-1; cdr3_length: 17; v_call: TRBV27; cdr3_aa: CASSLSIPAGGRNEQFF
j_call: TRBJ2-2; cdr3_length: 13; v_call: TRBV29-1; cdr3_aa: CSVRTSGTGELFF
j_call: TRBJ2-1; cdr3_length: 14; v_call: TRBV5-4; cdr3_aa: CASSLGVAGGEQFF
j_call: TRBJ1-4; cdr3_length: 12; v_call: TRBV2; cdr3_aa: CASRGGLEKLFF
j_call: TRBJ1-2; cdr3_length: 12; v_call: TRBV6-5; cdr3_aa: CASSTGSESYTF
j_call: TRBJ1-5; cdr3_length: 15; v_call: TRBV5-1; cdr3_aa: CASSSGGQGDQPQHF
j_call: TRBJ2-3; cdr3_length: 16; v_call: TRBV24-1; cdr3_aa: CATSDGTAEGLDTQYF
j_call: TRBJ1-1; cdr3_length: 17; v_call: TRBV6-6; cdr3_aa: CASSHPLPAGGRIEAFF
j_call: TRBJ1-1; cdr3_length: 16; v_call: TRBV19; cdr3_aa: CASSIGGTVTNTEAFF